Listed here are 2 T cell receptor beta chains from one sample, sequenced in a study of control samples from healthy donors and cancer patients (dated by TCRdb to between 2020 and 2021). The method behind the library was the immunoSEQ multiplex PCR assay. TCRdb holds this immuneACCESS table with in-frame rearrangements only. Some clones are missing; in checked studies, unresolved V genes explain under half, and the rest has no known cause. The sample profile shows roughly 100,000 clones; roughly 91% of them were found once. Clones ranked in the top ten supply 7.8% of the sample. The sequencing sample was made of blood. The source is a man aged 30 to 45 in good health.

The rearrangement links TRBV12-3 or TRBV12-4 to TRBJ1-3; D not certain. CDR3 length equals 13 residues. V lost 7 bases to trimming and J lost 4 bases, with 11 bases between them. The CDR3 protein is CASKRSLGNTIYF. CDR3 nucleotide sequence: TGTGCCAGCAAAAGGTCCTTAGGAAACACCATATATTTT.

V is TRBV20-1 and J is TRBJ1-5; D unclear. The CDR3 length is 17 residues. Germline-derived CDR1 and CDR2 are DFQATT and SNEGSKA (reference sequence). V shed 3 bases and J shed 0 bases, with 18 bases lying between them. The CDR3: CSASERPGGISNQPQHF. The CDR3 nucleotides are TGCAGTGCTAGTGAGCGGCCAGGCGGGATTAGCAATCAGCCCCAGCATTTT.